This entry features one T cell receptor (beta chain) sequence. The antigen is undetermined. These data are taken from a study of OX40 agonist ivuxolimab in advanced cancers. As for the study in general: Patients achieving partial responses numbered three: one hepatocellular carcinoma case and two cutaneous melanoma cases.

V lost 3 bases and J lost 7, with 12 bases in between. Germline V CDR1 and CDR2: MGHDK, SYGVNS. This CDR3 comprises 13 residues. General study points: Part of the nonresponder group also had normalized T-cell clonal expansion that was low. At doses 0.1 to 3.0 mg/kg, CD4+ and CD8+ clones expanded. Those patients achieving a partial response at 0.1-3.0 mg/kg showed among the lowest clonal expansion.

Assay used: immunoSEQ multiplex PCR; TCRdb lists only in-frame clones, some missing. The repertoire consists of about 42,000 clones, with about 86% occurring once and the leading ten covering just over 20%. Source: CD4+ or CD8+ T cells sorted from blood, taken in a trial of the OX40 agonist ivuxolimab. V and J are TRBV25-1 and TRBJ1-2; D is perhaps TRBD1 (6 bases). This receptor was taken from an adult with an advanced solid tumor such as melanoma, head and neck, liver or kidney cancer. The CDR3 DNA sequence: TGTGCCAGCAGTGACGGGGACATAATTGGCTACACCTTC. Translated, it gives CASSDGDIIGYTF.